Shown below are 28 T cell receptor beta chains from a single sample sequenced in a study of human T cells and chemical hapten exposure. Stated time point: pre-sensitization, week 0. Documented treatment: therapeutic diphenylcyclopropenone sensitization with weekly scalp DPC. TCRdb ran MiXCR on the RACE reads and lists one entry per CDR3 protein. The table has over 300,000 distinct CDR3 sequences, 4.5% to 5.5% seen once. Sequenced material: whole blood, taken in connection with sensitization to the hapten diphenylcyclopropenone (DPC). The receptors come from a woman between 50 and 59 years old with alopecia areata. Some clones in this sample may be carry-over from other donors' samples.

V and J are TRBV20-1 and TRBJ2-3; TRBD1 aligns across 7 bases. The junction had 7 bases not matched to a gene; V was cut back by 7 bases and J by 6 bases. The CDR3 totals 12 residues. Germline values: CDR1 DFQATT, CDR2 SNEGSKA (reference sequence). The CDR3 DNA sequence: TGCAGTGTTACAACAGGGGAGGATACGCAGTATTTT. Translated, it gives CSVTTGEDTQYF.

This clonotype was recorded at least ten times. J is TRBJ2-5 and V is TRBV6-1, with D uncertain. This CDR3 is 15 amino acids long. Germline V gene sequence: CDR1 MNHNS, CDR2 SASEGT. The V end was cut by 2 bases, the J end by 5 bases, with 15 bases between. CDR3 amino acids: CASSEIFSVRETQYF. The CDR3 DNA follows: TGTGCCAGCAGTGAAATTTTTTCAGTTCGGGAGACCCAGTACTTC.

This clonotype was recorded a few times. CDR3 in DNA: TGCAGTGCGCGGACTATGGTAGGGCACGAGCAGTACTTC. Amino acid sequence: CSARTMVGHEQYF. The chain has TRBV20-1 and TRBJ2-7; a weak D match, TRBD2 (6 bases). V shed 6 bases and J shed 5 bases, with 17 bases lying between them. CDR1 and CDR2 from the germline V gene are DFQATT and SNEGSKA (reference sequence). There are 13 residues in the CDR3.

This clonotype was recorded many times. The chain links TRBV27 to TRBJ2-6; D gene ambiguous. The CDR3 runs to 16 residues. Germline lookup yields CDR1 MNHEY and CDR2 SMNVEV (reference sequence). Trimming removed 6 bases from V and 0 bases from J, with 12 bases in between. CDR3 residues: CASRGMKGSGANVLTF. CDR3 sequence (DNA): TGTGCCAGCAGAGGAATGAAGGGCTCTGGGGCCAACGTCCTGACTTTC.

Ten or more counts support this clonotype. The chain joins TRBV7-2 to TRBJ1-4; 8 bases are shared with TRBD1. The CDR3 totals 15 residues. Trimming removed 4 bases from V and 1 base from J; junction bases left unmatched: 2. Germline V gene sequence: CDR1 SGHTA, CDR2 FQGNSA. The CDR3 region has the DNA TGTGCCAGCAGCTACGACAGGGGAACTAATGAAAAACTGTTTTTT. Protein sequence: CASSYDRGTNEKLFF.

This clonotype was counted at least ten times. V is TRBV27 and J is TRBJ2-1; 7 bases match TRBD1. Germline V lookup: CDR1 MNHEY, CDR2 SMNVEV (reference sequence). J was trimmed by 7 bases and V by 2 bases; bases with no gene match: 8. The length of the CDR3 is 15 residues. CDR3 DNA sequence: TGTGCCAGCAGTTTAGTCAGGGGGTTTGGGAATGAGCAGTTCTTC. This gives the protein CASSLVRGFGNEQFF.

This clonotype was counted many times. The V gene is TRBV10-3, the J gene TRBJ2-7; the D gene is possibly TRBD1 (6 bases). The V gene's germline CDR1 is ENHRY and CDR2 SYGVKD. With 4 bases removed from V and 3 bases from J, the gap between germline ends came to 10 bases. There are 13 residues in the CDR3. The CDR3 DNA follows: TGTGCCATCAGTGCGGACAGAAACTACGAGCAGTACTTC. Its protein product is CAISADRNYEQYF.

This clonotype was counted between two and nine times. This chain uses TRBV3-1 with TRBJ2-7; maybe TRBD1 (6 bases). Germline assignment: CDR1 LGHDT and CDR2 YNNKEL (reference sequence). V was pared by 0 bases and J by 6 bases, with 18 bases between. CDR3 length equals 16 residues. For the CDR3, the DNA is TGTGCCAGCAGCCAAGACTCGACAGGCTACGGCGTCGAGCAGTACTTC. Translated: CASSQDSTGYGVEQYF.

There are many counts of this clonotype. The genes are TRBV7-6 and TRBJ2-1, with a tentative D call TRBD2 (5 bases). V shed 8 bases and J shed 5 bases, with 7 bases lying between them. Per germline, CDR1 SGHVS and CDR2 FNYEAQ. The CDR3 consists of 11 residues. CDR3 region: CASAADNEQFF. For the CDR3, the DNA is TGTGCCAGCGCAGCGGACAATGAGCAGTTCTTC. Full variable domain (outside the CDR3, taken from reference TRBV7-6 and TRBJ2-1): GAGVSQSPRYKVTKRGQDVALRCDPISGHVSLYWYRQALGQGPEFLTYFNYEAQQDKSGLPNDRFSAERPEGSISTLTIQRTEQRDSAMYRCASAADNEQFFGPGTRLTVL.

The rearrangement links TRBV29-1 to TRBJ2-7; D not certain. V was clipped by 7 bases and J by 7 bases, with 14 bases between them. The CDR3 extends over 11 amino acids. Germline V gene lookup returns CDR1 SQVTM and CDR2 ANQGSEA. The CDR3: CSGGVAEEQYF. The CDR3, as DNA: TGCAGCGGAGGAGTTGCCGAAGAGCAGTACTTC.

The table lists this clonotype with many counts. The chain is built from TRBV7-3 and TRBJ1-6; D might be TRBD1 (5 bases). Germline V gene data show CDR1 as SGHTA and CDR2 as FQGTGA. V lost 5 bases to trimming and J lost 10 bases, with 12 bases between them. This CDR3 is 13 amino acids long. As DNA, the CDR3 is TGTGCCAGCAGCCTCCGGCGGGGCTCACCCCTCCACTTT. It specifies CASSLRRGSPLHF.

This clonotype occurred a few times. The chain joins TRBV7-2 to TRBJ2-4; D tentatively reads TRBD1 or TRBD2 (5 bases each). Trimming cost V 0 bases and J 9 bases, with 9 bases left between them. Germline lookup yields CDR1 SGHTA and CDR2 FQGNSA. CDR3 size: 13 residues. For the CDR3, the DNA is TGTGCCAGCAGCTTAGCGGGGGAAGGCATTCAGTACTTC. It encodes CASSLAGEGIQYF. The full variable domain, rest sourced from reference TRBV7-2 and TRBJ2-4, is GAGVSQSPSNKVTEKGKDVELRCDPISGHTALYWYRQSLGQGLEFLIYFQGNSAPDKSGLPSDRFSAERTGGSVSTLTIQRTQQEDSAVYLCASSLAGEGIQYFGAGTRLSVL.

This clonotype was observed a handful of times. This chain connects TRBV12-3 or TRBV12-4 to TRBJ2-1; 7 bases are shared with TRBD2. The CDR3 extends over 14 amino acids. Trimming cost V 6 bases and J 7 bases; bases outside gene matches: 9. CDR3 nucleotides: TGTGCCAGCAGCTCCGGCGGTAGCGGGAATGAGCAGTTCTTC. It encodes CASSSGGSGNEQFF.

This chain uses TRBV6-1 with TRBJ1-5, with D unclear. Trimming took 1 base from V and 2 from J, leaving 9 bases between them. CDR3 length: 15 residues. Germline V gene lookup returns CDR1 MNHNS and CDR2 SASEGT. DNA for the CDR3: TGTGCCAGCAGTGAAGAAGGGAGCGGCAATCAGCCCCAGCATTTT. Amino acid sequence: CASSEEGSGNQPQHF.

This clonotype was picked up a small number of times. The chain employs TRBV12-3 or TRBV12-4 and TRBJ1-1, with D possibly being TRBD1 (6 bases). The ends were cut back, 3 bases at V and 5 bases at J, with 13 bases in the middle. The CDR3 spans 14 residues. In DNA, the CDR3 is TGTGCCAGCAGTTTCTCAGGGAGGGGGACTGAAGCTTTCTTT. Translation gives CASSFSGRGTEAFF.

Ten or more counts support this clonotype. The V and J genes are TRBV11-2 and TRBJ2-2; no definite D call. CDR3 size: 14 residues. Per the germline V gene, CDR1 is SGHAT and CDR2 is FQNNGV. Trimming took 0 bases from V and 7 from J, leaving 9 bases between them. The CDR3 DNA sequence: TGTGCCAGCAGCTTAGAGGGTTTCGGCGGGGAGCTGTTTTTT. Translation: CASSLEGFGGELFF.

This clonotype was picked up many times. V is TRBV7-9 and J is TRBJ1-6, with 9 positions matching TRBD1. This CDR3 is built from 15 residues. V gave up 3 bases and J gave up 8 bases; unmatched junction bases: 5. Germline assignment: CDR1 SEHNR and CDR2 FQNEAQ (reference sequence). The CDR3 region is CASSFLTGGDSPLHF. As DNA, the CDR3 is TGTGCCAGCAGCTTCCTGACAGGGGGGGATTCACCCCTCCACTTT.

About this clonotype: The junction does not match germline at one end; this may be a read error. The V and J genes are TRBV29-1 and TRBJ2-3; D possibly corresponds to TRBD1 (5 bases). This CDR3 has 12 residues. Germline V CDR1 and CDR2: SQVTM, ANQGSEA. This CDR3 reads CSAGPSTGTQYF. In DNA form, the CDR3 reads TGCAGCGCCGGGCCCTCCACAGGTACGCAGTATTTT.

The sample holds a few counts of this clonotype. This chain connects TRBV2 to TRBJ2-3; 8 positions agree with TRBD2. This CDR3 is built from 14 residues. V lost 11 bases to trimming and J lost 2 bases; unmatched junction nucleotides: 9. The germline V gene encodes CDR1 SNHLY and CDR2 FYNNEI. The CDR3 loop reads CASRGGGVTDTQYF. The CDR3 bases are TGTGCCTCCCGGGGGGGCGGGGTCACAGATACGCAGTATTTT.

In nucleotides, the CDR3 is TGTGCCAGCAGCTTCAGGGAGATCTTCTCTGGAAACACCATATATTTT. Translation: CASSFREIFSGNTIYF. This chain connects TRBV5-6 to TRBJ1-3, with TRBD1 as a possible D gene (5 bases). The CDR3 covers 16 residues. CDR1 and CDR2 (germline): SGHDT, YYEEEE. Trimming left V 2 bases short and J 0 bases short, with 12 bases between.

CDR3 DNA sequence: TGCAGCGTTGACGGGGGGCTAGAAGGAAACACCATATATTTT. Residues: CSVDGGLEGNTIYF. V usage is TRBV29-1 and J usage is TRBJ1-3, with a weak D call TRBD1 (6 bases). The CDR3 contains 14 residues. Trimming left V 3 bases short and J 4 bases short, with 13 bases between. Germline V CDR1 and CDR2: SQVTM, ANQGSEA.

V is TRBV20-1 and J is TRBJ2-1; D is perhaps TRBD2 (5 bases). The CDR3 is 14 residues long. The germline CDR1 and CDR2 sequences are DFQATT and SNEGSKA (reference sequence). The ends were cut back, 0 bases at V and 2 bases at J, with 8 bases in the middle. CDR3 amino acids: CSARDLLAYNEQFF. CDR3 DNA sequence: TGCAGTGCTAGAGATCTACTAGCCTACAATGAGCAGTTCTTC.

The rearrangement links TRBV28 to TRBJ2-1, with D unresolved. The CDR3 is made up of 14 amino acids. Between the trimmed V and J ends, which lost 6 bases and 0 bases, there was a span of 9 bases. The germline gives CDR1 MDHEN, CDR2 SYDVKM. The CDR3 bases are TGTGCCAGCAGCTCGGAGAGCTCCTACAATGAGCAGTTCTTC. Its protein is CASSSESSYNEQFF.

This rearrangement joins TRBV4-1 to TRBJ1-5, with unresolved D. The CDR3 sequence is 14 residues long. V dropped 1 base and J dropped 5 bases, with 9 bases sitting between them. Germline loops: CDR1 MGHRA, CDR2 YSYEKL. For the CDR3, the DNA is TGCGCCAGCAGCCAAGTGACGAACGATCAGCCCCAGCATTTT. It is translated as CASSQVTNDQPQHF.

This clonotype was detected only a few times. DNA of the CDR3: TGTGCCAGCTCACAGAAGACGTTAGGGGCCGGAACGGAAGCTTTCTTT. Its translation is CASSQKTLGAGTEAFF. This chain connects TRBV18 to TRBJ1-1; a weak D match, TRBD1 (5 bases). The CDR3 spans 16 residues. The V gene lost 4 bases and the J gene lost 8 bases, with 23 bases spanning the gap. Germline V CDR1 and CDR2: KGHSH, LQKENI.

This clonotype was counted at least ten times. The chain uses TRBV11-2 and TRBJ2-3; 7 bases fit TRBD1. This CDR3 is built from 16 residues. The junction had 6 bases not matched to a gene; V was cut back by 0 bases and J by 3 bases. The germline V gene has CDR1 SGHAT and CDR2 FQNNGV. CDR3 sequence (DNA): TGTGCCAGCAGCTTAGATCTGGGCAGGGGGACAGATACGCAGTATTTT. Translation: CASSLDLGRGTDTQYF.

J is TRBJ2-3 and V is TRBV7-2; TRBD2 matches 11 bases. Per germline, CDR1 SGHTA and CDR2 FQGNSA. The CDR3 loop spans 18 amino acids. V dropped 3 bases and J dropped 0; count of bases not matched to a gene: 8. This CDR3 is CASSFSSGGHFSTDTQYF. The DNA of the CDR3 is TGTGCCAGCAGCTTTTCTAGCGGGGGGCATTTTAGCACAGATACGCAGTATTTT.

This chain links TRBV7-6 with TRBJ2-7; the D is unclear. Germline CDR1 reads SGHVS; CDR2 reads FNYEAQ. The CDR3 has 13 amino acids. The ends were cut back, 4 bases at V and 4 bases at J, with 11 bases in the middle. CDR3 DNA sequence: TGTGCCAGCAGCTCCTCGGACGGGTACGAGCAGTACTTC. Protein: CASSSSDGYEQYF.